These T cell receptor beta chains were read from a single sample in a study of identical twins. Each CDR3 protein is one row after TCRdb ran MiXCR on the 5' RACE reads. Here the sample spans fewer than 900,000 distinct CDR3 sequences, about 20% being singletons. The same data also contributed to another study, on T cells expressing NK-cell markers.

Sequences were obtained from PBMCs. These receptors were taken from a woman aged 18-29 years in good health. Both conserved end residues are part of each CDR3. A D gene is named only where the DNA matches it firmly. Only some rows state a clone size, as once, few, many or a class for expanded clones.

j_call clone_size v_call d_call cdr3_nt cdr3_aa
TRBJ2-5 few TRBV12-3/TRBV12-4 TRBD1 TGTGCCAGCGTAAGGGGGCGCGTGGAGACCCAGTACTTC CASVRGRVETQYF
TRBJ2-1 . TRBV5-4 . TGTGCCAGCAGCCGGGGAACGTCCAGGGGACCCTACAATGAGCAGTTCTTC CASSRGTSRGPYNEQFF
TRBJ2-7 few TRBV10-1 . TGCGCCAGCAGCCAGGTCGCCTCCTACGAGCAGTACTTC CASSQVASYEQYF
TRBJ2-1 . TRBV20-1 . TGCAGTGCTACGGGAAGGGTGAGCTCCTACAATGAGCAGTTCTTC CSATGRVSSYNEQFF
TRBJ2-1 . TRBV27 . TGTGCCAGCAGTTCCCGATTAAGTGAGCAGTTCTTC CASSSRLSEQFF
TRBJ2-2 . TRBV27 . TGTGCCAGCAGATTCAGGGGCACCGGGGAGCTGTTTTTT CASRFRGTGELFF
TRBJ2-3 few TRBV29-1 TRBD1 TGCAGCGTCGAGGGTCCGGACAGGCTCACAGATACGCAGTATTTT CSVEGPDRLTDTQYF
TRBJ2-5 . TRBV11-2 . TGTGCCAGCAGCTTAGACCGCTCTAGACTAGAGACCCAGTACTTC CASSLDRSRLETQYF
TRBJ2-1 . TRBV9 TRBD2 TGTGCCAGCAGCCCCCGACTAGCGGGGGGGCGGGGTAATGAGCAGTTCTTC CASSPRLAGGRGNEQFF
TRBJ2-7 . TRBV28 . TGTGCCAGCAGTTTCGAGGACGAGCAGTACTTC CASSFEDEQYF
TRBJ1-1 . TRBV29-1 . TGCAGCGTTTCCACCACTGAAGCTTTCTTT CSVSTTEAFF
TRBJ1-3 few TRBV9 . TGTGCCAGCAGCGTAGTAGATGGGTTTGGAAACACCATATATTTT CASSVVDGFGNTIYF
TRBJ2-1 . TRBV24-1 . TGTGCCACCAGTGACAACCGGGACTACAATGAGCAGTTCTTC CATSDNRDYNEQFF
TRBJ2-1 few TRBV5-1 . TGCGCCAGCAGCACCCGTGACAATGAGCAGTTCTTC CASSTRDNEQFF
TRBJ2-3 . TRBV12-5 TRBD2 TGTGCTAGTGAGGGGACTAGCGGGGGGTACACAGATACGCAGTATTTT CASEGTSGGYTDTQYF
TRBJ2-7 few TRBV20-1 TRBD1 TGCAGTGCTAGACAGCACTTCGACAGGGGGCAAAACGAGCAGTACTTC CSARQHFDRGQNEQYF
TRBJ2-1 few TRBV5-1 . TGCGCCAGCAGCTTCGGGGGCGGACGGCCCTTGAGGTACAATGAGCAGTTCTTC CASSFGGGRPLRYNEQFF
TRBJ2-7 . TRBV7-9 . TGTGCCAGCAGCTTAGCTTGGAGACAGGTCAACGAGCAGTACTTC CASSLAWRQVNEQYF
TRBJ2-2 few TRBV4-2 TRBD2 TGTGCCAGCAGCCAGAATACCTGGGGGACTACTATCGGGGAGCTGTTTTTT CASSQNTWGTTIGELFF
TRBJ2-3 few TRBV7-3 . TGTGCCAGCAGCGCGGGACACCTCAGCACAGATACGCAGTATTTT CASSAGHLSTDTQYF
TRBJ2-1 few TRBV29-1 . TGCAGCGTTGCGCGGAACGACAATGAGCAGTTCTTC CSVARNDNEQFF
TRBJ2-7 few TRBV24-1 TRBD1 TGTGCCACCTCAGGGGGCAGGTCCTACGAGCAGTACTTC CATSGGRSYEQYF
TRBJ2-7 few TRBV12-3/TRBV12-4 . TGTGCCAGCAGTTTAGCGCTGGGGACTCCAACCCACGAGCAGTACTTC CASSLALGTPTHEQYF
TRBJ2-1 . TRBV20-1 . TGCAGTGCTAGCGTATATCCGTCCTCAGTCAATGAGCAGTTCTTC CSASVYPSSVNEQFF
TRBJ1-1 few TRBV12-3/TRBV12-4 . TGTGCCAGCAGCCCGGAGTTTGAAGCTTTCTTT CASSPEFEAFF
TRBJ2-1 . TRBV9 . TGTGCCAGCAGCGCTTCGGCCGGGGGCCCCAGCTCCTACAATGAGCAGTTCTTC CASSASAGGPSSYNEQFF
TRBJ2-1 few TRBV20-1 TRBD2 TGCAGTGCGGCTAGCGGCCGCACCTACAATGAGCAGTTCTTC CSAASGRTYNEQFF
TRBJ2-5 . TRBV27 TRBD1 TGTGCCAGCAGTAAACGGGACAGGGGAGGCTCCGAGACCCAGTACTTC CASSKRDRGGSETQYF
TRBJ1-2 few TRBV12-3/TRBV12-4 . TGTGCCAGCAGCCACCGAGCCGGGGGCTACACCTTC CASSHRAGGYTF
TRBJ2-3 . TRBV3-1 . TGTGCCAGCAGCCTAAGGGAAAGGGGTCCGTATGCGCAGTATTTT CASSLRERGPYAQYF
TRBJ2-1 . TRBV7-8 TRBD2 TGTGCCAGCAGCCGCGCCGGGACTAGCGGGATACGTGAGCAGTTCTTC CASSRAGTSGIREQFF
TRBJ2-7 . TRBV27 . TGTGCCAGCAGTTCACGATTCAACTCCTACGAGCAGTACTTC CASSSRFNSYEQYF
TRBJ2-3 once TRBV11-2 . TGTGCCAGCACATCAGATACGCAGTATTTT CASTSDTQYF
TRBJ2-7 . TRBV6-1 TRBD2 TGTGCCAGCAGAGAGACTAGCGGGGGACTTCGCGAGCAGTACTTC CASRETSGGLREQYF
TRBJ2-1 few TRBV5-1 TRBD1 TGCGCCAGCAGCTTGGAAGTAAACAGGGGGATCAATGAGCAGTTCTTC CASSLEVNRGINEQFF
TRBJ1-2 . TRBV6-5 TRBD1 TGTGCCAGCAGTTCGACAGGGGGCAACTATGGCTACACCTTC CASSSTGGNYGYTF
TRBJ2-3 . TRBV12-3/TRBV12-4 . TGTGCCAGCGGATACACAGATACGCAGTATTTT CASGYTDTQYF
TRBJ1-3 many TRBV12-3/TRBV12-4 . TGTGCCAGCAGTCGGTCTGGAAACACCATATATTTT CASSRSGNTIYF
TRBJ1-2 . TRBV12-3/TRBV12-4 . TGTGCCAGCATGGGGGTTTGGGGCTACACCTTC CASMGVWGYTF
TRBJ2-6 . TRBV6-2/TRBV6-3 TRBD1 TGTGCCAGCAGTTACGGGACAGGAGTAAGAATTGGGGCCAACGTCCTGACTTTC CASSYGTGVRIGANVLTF
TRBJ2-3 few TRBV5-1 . TGCGCCAGCAGCTCGCTCGTGACAGCGCCAGATACGCAGTATTTT CASSSLVTAPDTQYF
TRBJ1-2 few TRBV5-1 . TGCGCCAGCAGCCCTAACTCCGGGAACTATGGCTACACCTTC CASSPNSGNYGYTF
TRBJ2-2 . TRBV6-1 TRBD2 TGTGCCAGCGTGGGACTAGCGGGGAGAAACACCGGGGAGCTGTTTTTT CASVGLAGRNTGELFF
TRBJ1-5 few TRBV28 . TGTGCCAGCACCCGGGGGGGGGATCGGAACCAGCCCCAGCATTTT CASTRGGDRNQPQHF
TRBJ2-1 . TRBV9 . TGTGCCAGCAGCGGGGGGTTATACAATGAGCAGTTCTTC CASSGGLYNEQFF
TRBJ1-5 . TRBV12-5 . TGTGCTAGTGCCCATGGACAGCCCCAGCATTTT CASAHGQPQHF
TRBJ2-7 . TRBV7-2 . TGTGCCAGCAGCCCCAGGGCCACCTACGAGCAGTACTTC CASSPRATYEQYF
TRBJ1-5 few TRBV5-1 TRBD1 TGCGCCAGCAGCTTGGGACAGGGTCTAGTACCTTTTCAGCCCCAGCATTTT CASSLGQGLVPFQPQHF
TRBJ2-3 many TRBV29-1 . TGCAGCGTTACGACAGGCACAGATACGCAGTATTTT CSVTTGTDTQYF
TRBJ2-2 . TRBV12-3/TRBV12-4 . TGTGCCAGCAGATGGATGAACACCGGGGAGCTGTTTTTT CASRWMNTGELFF
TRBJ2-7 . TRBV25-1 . TGTGCCAGCAGTGTCTGGACTGAACGGTACTTC CASSVWTERYF
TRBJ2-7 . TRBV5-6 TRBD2 TGTGCCAGCAGCTCAACCGGGACTAGCGGGATCCAGCAGTACTTC CASSSTGTSGIQQYF
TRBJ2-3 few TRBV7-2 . TGTGCCAGCAGACCAACACTGCATCCCCTAGATACGCAGTATTTT CASRPTLHPLDTQYF
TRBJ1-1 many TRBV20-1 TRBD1 TGCAGTGCCTTGCGAAGCAGGGGGACTGAAGCTTTCTTT CSALRSRGTEAFF
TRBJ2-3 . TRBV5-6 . TGTGCCAGCAGTTACCCGACTGGTAGCACAGATACGCAGTATTTT CASSYPTGSTDTQYF
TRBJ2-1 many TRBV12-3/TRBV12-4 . TGTGCCAGCAGTTCCGACTCCCACGACGGTGAGCAGTTCTTC CASSSDSHDGEQFF
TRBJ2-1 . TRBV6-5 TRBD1 TGTGCCAGCAGTTCCTCGGACAGGGTCTACAATGAGCAGTTCTTC CASSSSDRVYNEQFF